This T cell receptor (beta chain) was sequenced for a study of early stage breast cancer tumors. Sequenced by immunoSEQ multiplex PCR; TCRdb stores in-frame clones only, minus some. The sample includes 45,000 to 65,000 clones, approximately 78% of them seen just once. Germline CDR1 LNHNV, CDR2 YYDKDF (reference sequence). Trimming removed 2 bases from V and 5 bases from J, with 12 bases in between. This CDR3 has 15 residues. The TCR originated in a person in their 40s with breast cancer. Sequencing input: blood. This chain links TRBV15 with TRBJ1-4, with a tentative D call TRBD1 (5 bases). The CDR3, as DNA: TGTGCCACCAGCAGACCGGGACTTCGAAATGAAAAACTGTTTTTT. This codes for CATSRPGLRNEKLFF. Supplemented by reference TRBV15 and TRBJ1-4, the full variable domain reads DAMVIQNPRYQVTQFGKPVTLSCSQTLNHNVMYWYQQKSSQAPKLLFHYYDKDFNNEADTPDNFQSRRPNTSFCFLDIRSPGLGDTAMYLCATSRPGLRNEKLFFGSGTQLSVL.